Each of the 14 T cell receptor beta chains below was sequenced from the same sample in a study of blood T cell repertoires in COVID-19. Generated by immunoSEQ multiplex PCR, the TCRdb table keeps only in-frame clones and is missing some. This repertoire shows about 100,000 clones, 85% found once; its top ten account for about an eighth. The sequenced sample consisted of peripheral blood. The source is a man aged 45-65 years with active or convalescent COVID-19.

The chain combines TRBV2 with TRBJ1-1; D ambiguous. This CDR3 comprises 12 residues. Trimming removed 4 bases from V and 5 bases from J, with 8 bases in between. Germline CDR1 reads SNHLY; CDR2 reads FYNNEI. CDR3 bases: TGTGCCAGCAGTGGTCTGCAGACTGAAGCTTTCTTT. It codes for CASSGLQTEAFF. Drawing the rest from reference TRBV2 and TRBJ1-1, the complete variable domain is EPEVTQTPSHQVTQMGQEVILRCVPISNHLYFYWYRQILGQKVEFLVSFYNNEISEKSEIFDDQFSVERPDGSNFTLKIRSTKLEDSAMYFCASSGLQTEAFFGQGTRLTVV.

The V gene is TRBV3-1 (or the pseudogene TRBV3-2), the J gene TRBJ1-2; no clear D gene. With 0 bases removed from V and 8 bases from J, the gap between germline ends came to 16 bases. CDR1 is LGHDT and CDR2 is YNNKEL in the germline V gene (reference sequence). The CDR3 has 15 residues. In nucleotides, the CDR3 is TGTGCCAGCAGCCAAGATAGCGAAGGGAAAAGAGGCTACACCTTC. Residues: CASSQDSEGKRGYTF.

The rearrangement joins TRBV7-2 to TRBJ2-7; a possible D gene is TRBD2 (6 bases). This CDR3 has 13 amino acids. Germline loops: CDR1 SGHTA, CDR2 FQGNSA. Trimming removed 2 bases at V and 6 bases at J, with 11 bases between. The CDR3 coding sequence is TGTGCCAGCAGCTTAAAGACTAGGAGCGAGCAGTACTTC. This codes for CASSLKTRSEQYF.

V is TRBV20-1 and J is TRBJ2-1, with a possible D match to TRBD2 (6 bases). Germline V gives CDR1 DFQATT, CDR2 SNEGSKA (reference sequence). The V end was cut by 3 bases, the J end by 0 bases, with 9 bases between. This CDR3 has 14 amino acids. The CDR3 DNA reads as TGCAGTGCTAGTCTCGGGAGCTCCTACAATGAGCAGTTCTTC. This gives the protein CSASLGSSYNEQFF.

CDR3 protein: CSVEDRARGYTF. In DNA form, the CDR3 reads TGCAGCGTTGAGGACAGGGCACGAGGCTACACCTTC. V gene TRBV29-1 combines with J gene TRBJ1-2; 8 bases agree with TRBD1. Trimming took 3 bases from V and 8 from J; bases not matched to a gene: 5. The CDR3 runs to 12 residues. Per germline, CDR1 SQVTM and CDR2 ANQGSEA.

Points on this clone: This same CDR3 is encoded by further DNA sequences in the sample. The chain joins TRBV15 to TRBJ2-5, with a weak D call TRBD1 (5 bases). From germline, CDR1 is LNHNV and CDR2 YYDKDF (reference sequence). Trimming left V 0 bases short and J 5 bases short, with 10 bases between. The CDR3 extends over 14 amino acids. The CDR3: CATSRDRGQETQYF. CDR3 nucleotides: TGTGCCACCAGCAGAGATAGGGGTCAGGAGACCCAGTACTTC.

The chain uses TRBV6-5 and TRBJ1-2; TRBD1 matches at 7 bases. Losses at the gene ends were 4 bases for V and 6 bases for J; bases not matched to a gene: 5. Germline V lookup: CDR1 MNHEY, CDR2 SVGAGI. This CDR3 is built from 13 residues. Written as DNA, the CDR3 is TGTGCCAGCAGTTCTCAAACAGGGGATGGCTACACCTTC. Residues: CASSSQTGDGYTF.

The CDR3 sequence: CASSLGTGGAYEQYF. In nucleotides, the CDR3 is TGCGCCAGCAGCTTGGGGACAGGGGGCGCCTACGAGCAGTACTTC. The rearrangement uses TRBV5-1 and TRBJ2-7; 11 bases match TRBD1. Germline V lookup: CDR1 SGHRS, CDR2 YFSETQ. The CDR3 extends over 15 amino acids. Trimming removed 0 bases from V and 2 bases from J; junction bases left unmatched: 1.

The chain couples TRBV28 to TRBJ1-3; 8 nucleotides agree with TRBD1. J lost 0 bases, V lost 2 bases, and 6 bases had no gene match. Germline V gene sequence: CDR1 MDHEN, CDR2 SYDVKM. The CDR3 runs 17 residues. The CDR3 spells CASSLGTGGLSGNTIYF. The CDR3, as DNA: TGTGCCAGCAGTTTAGGGACAGGTGGTCTCTCTGGAAACACCATATATTTT.

This clone was counted a single time. This chain uses TRBV28 with TRBJ1-2; 7 bases are a match to TRBD1. CDR1 is MDHEN and CDR2 is SYDVKM in the germline V gene. V was clipped by 10 bases and J by 3 bases; unmatched bases: 2. The CDR3 is made up of 11 amino acids. The CDR3 DNA reads TGTGCCACCCAGGGGGACTATGGCTACACCTTC. Translated: CATQGDYGYTF.

V usage is TRBV5-3 and J usage is TRBJ2-5; TRBD1 aligns across 7 bases. TRBV5-3 is treated as an ORF (open reading frame) with a function not yet certain. Unmatched junction bases numbered 3, after V lost 4 bases and J lost 3 bases. The CDR3 length is 13 residues. CDR3 DNA sequence: TGTGCCAGAAGCAGGGACAGTAAAGAGACCCAGTACTTC. It encodes CARSRDSKETQYF.

The gene calls are TRBV30 and TRBJ1-5; the D gene is possibly TRBD1 (6 bases). Germline CDR1 GTSNPN, CDR2 SVGIG (reference sequence). This CDR3 is built from 13 residues. With 5 bases removed from V and 3 bases from J, the gap between germline ends came to 11 bases. CDR3 amino acids: CAWARTVNQPQHF. The CDR3 DNA is TGTGCCTGGGCCCGGACAGTCAATCAGCCCCAGCATTTT.

The V and J genes are TRBV15 and TRBJ2-7; 9 nucleotides align to TRBD1. The CDR3 totals 13 residues. The germline CDR1 and CDR2 sequences are LNHNV and YYDKDF (reference sequence). The V segment lost 3 bases and the J segment 3 bases; nucleotides outside the gene matches: 0. In nucleotides, the CDR3 is TGTGCCACCAGCAGGACAGGGGGCTACGAGCAGTACTTC. Protein sequence: CATSRTGGYEQYF.

V and J are TRBV5-1 and TRBJ2-1, with 7 bases that match TRBD2. This CDR3 region has 15 residues. The germline CDR1 and CDR2 sequences are SGHRS and YFSETQ. With 3 bases clipped from V and 6 bases from J, the junction kept 9 bases outside the gene matches. The CDR3 DNA reads TGCGCCAGCAGCTGGGAGGGCAGGAGCGGCAATGAGCAGTTCTTC. Its translation is CASSWEGRSGNEQFF.